This T cell receptor (beta chain) was sequenced in a study of T cells in Graves' hyperthyroidism and ophthalmopathy (dated by TCRdb to between 2017 and 2020). Notes on the research overall: Peripheral blood was collected at initial diagnosis, before any treatment. TCR V-J signatures able to tell the groups apart were searched for in a discovery cohort of 95 or so patients, of whom fewer than 45 had Graves' ophthalmopathy and roughly 58 had stable Graves' hyperthyroidism. Prospective prediction of ophthalmopathy was tested in an independent validation cohort consisting of 18 hyperthyroidism patients and over 15 patients who later progressed to ophthalmopathy. For training and testing, the 100 or so patients in the discovery cohort were randomly divided in a 7:3 ratio. Thyroid tissue and blood T-cell repertoires from about six Graves' hyperthyroidism patients were also compared in the study. After sampling, hyperthyroidism patients received methimazole starting at 30 mg daily, and ophthalmopathy patients received high-dose intravenous methylprednisolone. TCR Vbeta CDR3 sequencing of fewer than 150 peripheral blood samples (43 ophthalmopathy, 75 hyperthyroidism and some 17 progressor patients) is reported in the paper. Broader findings and caveats from the paper: Sample size was not statistically predetermined, and investigators were not blinded to group allocation. Ophthalmopathy was separated from stable hyperthyroidism by a 13 V-J signature model, with just over 85% sensitivity and about 81% specificity obtained in cross-validation and 80%/75% obtained in testing. Blood samples also contained most of the expanded thyroid clonotypes (frequency above 0.001), which suggests that blood repertoires may reflect thyroid immune responses. During validation, the model predicted progression to ophthalmopathy a median of about 6.3 months ahead of onset, with around 71% sensitivity and around 72% specificity.

Moderately to severely active disease, a Clinical Activity Score of at least 3, a NOSPECS grade of at least 4, and a duration under 3 months were present in ophthalmopathy patients. Exclusion was applied to patients with uncontrolled infections, other autoimmune diseases, pregnancy or lactation. Diagnoses were based on clinical symptoms, serum thyroxine and TRAb, thyroid ultrasound and orbital computed tomography. Ficoll-Paque density gradient centrifugation was used to isolate PBMCs from 10 ml of fresh peripheral blood. Total RNA was extracted with Trizol reagent, and quality was checked on an Agilent 2100 Bioanalyzer. The TCR beta CDR3 regions were amplified from the RNA transcripts. The first round of RT-PCR for the TCR CDR3 was performed with the HTBI primer set and the Qiagen OneStep RT-PCR kit. A second multiplex PCR round built the libraries, followed by size selection and purification. Libraries were sequenced paired-end with 100 bp reads on an Illumina HiSeq2000. The authors' pipeline ran thus. SOAPnuke was used to process the raw data, with reads discarded if the reads contained adapters or uncalled bases, had a mean Phred below 15, or lacked an exact constant-primer or identifier match. High-quality paired reads were merged using COPE v1.2.5, and each unique nucleotide sequence was defined as a clonotype. MiTCR v1.1 was used to align the clonotypes against IMGT TRBV, TRBD and TRBJ reference segments. The analysis included only V-J combinations with a frequency above 0.0001, which together covered 98% to 99.2% of the repertoires. The TCS score was defined as the ratio of F50 (clonal expansion) to E x V (chaos), calculated using BLOSUM62-based TCRdist between CDR3 peptides within each V-J. Welch's t-statistics and random forest reduced some 510 V-J features to under 15, which were used in a naive Bayes classifier (R e1071). The raw public reads went through TCRdb reprocessing: fastp at Q25, MiXCR clone calling, in-frame beta chains kept. For every CDR3 protein sequence, its rows merge into one entry that carries the most common genes and DNA. The V and J calls, along with clone size, are taken from TCRdb and not from the paper's own processing. This sample lists about 530,000 distinct CDR3 sequences; roughly a sixth were detected once. 15% to 20% of the sample lies in the top ten.

The CDR3, cysteine through phenylalanine, is 15 amino acids long. Only the CDR3 region is kept as DNA, spanning 45 bases read in frame from base 1. V was cut back by 2 bases and J by 5 bases, leaving a gap of 10 bases between them. The germline V gene (reference sequence) specifies LGHDT as CDR1 and YNNKEL as CDR2. The sample holds a few counts of this clonotype. Its antigen has not been determined. No quality values exist for individual bases; no much larger clone is one base distant. Sequencing was carried out using blood. The receptor was derived from a woman aged 18-29 years with Graves' ophthalmopathy. This chain joins TRBV3-1 to TRBJ1-6; the D gene is perhaps TRBD1, from 5 matching bases. In nucleotide form, the sequence is TGTGCCAGCAGCCAATCGGACACCGATAATTCACCCCTCCACTTT. Its translation is CASSQSDTDNSPLHF.